This paragraph reports one TCR beta chain. People in the exposed group encountered a COVID-19 case within 2 weeks before entering the study. The sample is drawn from a study of blood T cell repertoires in COVID-19. Authors' data handling: Quantification of nucleated cells was approximated via reference gene primer amplification. Only in-frame clones appear in the TCRdb table, and some are missing; sequencing was by immunoSEQ multiplex PCR. D and trimming come from the DNA, and the V and J calls and clone size come from that table. The repertoire holds approximately 140,000 clones, with roughly 84% as singletons. The clonotype was recovered from a woman between 45 and 65 years old who had been exposed to COVID-19. The sample was PBMCs or T cells enriched from blood (not recorded which).

CDR3 DNA: TGTGCCAGCCGGGACAGGGGGGTTTACGAGCAGTACTTC. Amino acids: CASRDRGVYEQYF. The rearrangement links TRBV6-5 to TRBJ2-7, with 11 bases that match TRBD1. The V segment lost 8 bases and the J segment 4 bases; nucleotides outside the gene matches: 4. This CDR3 has 13 amino acids. Per germline, CDR1 MNHEY and CDR2 SVGAGI.